The present T cell receptor beta chain was sequenced within a study of T-cell reconstitution after alpha-beta-depleted transplantation in children. J was trimmed by 6 bases and V by 5 bases; bases with no gene match: 7. The germline gives CDR1 SEHNR, CDR2 FQNEAQ (reference sequence). The CDR3 extends over 14 amino acids. A TCRbeta library incorporating unique molecular identifiers was prepared. MiXCR, applied by TCRdb to the PCR reads, yields one record per CDR3 protein. The sample has approximately 240,000 distinct CDR3 sequences; approximately 9.9% are singletons. This clonotype was counted many times.

The specimen was PBMCs from the stem cell graft donor, collected from the stem cell graft. This clonotype was obtained from a human donor who donated a stem cell graft to a child with SCID. The chain joins TRBV7-9 to TRBJ2-3; 8 positions match TRBD2. The CDR3 is CASSIGLAVDTQYF. The CDR3 DNA reads TGTGCCAGCAGCATAGGACTAGCTGTTGATACGCAGTATTTT.